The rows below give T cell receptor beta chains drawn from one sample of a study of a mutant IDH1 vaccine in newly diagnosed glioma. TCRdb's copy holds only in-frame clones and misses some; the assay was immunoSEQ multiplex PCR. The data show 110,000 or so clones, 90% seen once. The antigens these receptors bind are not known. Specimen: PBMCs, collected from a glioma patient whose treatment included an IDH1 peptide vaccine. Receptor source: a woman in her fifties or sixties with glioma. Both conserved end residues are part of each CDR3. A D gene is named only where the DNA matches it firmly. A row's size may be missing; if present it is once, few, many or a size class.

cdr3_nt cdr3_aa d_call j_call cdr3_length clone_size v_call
TGTGCCAGTAGTATATTCTGGGACAGGGGGCTGGGAAATGAGCAGTTCTTC CASSIFWDRGLGNEQFF TRBD1 TRBJ2-1 17 . TRBV19
TGTGCCAGCAGCTCCCTAGGGGGACCAACCTACGAGCAGTACTTC CASSSLGGPTYEQYF . TRBJ2-7 15 . TRBV7-3
TGTGCCAGCAGCTTCGGGCAGGGGGATACCCTGAGTATCTTT CASSFGQGDTLSIF TRBD1 TRBJ1-1 14 . TRBV5-5
TGCGCCAGCAGCTCCACTAGCATCAATGAGCAGTTCTTC CASSSTSINEQFF . TRBJ2-1 13 . TRBV5-1
TGTGCCAGCAGCTTAGATCTGCGGGAGTCCTACGAGCAGTACTTC CASSLDLRESYEQYF TRBD2 TRBJ2-7 15 few TRBV7-9
TGTGCCAGCAGTTACTGCGTCGGGAGGGCCCTCTACGAGCAGTACTTC CASSYCVGRALYEQYF TRBD2 TRBJ2-7 16 . TRBV6-5
TGTGCCTGCATGTGGGCTAATGAAAAACTGTTTTTT CACMWANEKLFF . TRBJ1-4 12 . TRBV30
TGTGCCAGCAGCATGACCAGCCTTGTTTACGAGCAGTACTTC CASSMTSLVYEQYF . TRBJ2-7 14 once TRBV5-8
TGTGCCAGCAGCTCGTCGAGGACTAGCGGCAAAAACATTCAGTACTTC CASSSSRTSGKNIQYF TRBD2 TRBJ2-4 16 . TRBV7-9
TGTGCCACCTCAGGGACTAGCGGTTCCTACGAGCAGTACTTC CATSGTSGSYEQYF TRBD2 TRBJ2-7 14 . TRBV7-9
TGTGCCAGCAGCCCCGAGACTAGCGGGAGTTCCTACGAGCAGTACTTC CASSPETSGSSYEQYF TRBD2 TRBJ2-7 16 . TRBV9
TGTGCCAGCAGCCACCCGGGACTAGAGGGGCCTCGGCAGTTCTTC CASSHPGLEGPRQFF TRBD2 TRBJ2-1 15 . TRBV6-6
TGTGCCAGCAGAACCGGGGTCTATGGCTACACCTTC CASRTGVYGYTF . TRBJ1-2 12 . TRBV28
TGCGCCAGCTCTAGCGGGACAGATACGCAGTATTTT CASSSGTDTQYF TRBD2 TRBJ2-3 12 . TRBV10-1
TGTGCCAGCAGCTTGGGTATAGATACGCAGTATTTT CASSLGIDTQYF . TRBJ2-3 12 . TRBV5-4
TGCGCCAGCAGCCCCACAGGGGATAATTCACCCCTCCACTTT CASSPTGDNSPLHF TRBD1 TRBJ1-6 14 . TRBV5-1
TGCGCCAGCAGCCAAGCCTACGGGACAACCTCCTACGAGCAGTACTTC CASSQAYGTTSYEQYF . TRBJ2-7 16 . TRBV4-1
TGTGCCTGGAGTAACAGGGAGATGAACACTGAAGCTTTCTTT CAWSNREMNTEAFF . TRBJ1-1 14 . TRBV30
TGTGCCAGTAAGCGGGAGGGCCCCTACGAGCAGTACTTC CASKREGPYEQYF TRBD2 TRBJ2-7 13 . TRBV7-9
TGTGCCAGCAGCCCTGGGACTAGCGGGTTCACCGGGGAGCTGTTTTTT CASSPGTSGFTGELFF TRBD2 TRBJ2-2 16 . TRBV11-2
TGTGCCAGCAGCTTCCGGGACAGGGGTTCCGGGGAGCTGTTTTTT CASSFRDRGSGELFF TRBD1 TRBJ2-2 15 few TRBV7-9
TGCGCCAGCAGCTTGCTTGGGGGTAAGAACTACGAGCAGTACTTC CASSLLGGKNYEQYF . TRBJ2-7 15 . TRBV5-1
TGTGCCAGCAGTTACAAAGGGACTAGCGGAAACTACGAGCAGTACTTC CASSYKGTSGNYEQYF TRBD2 TRBJ2-7 16 . TRBV6-5
TGTGCCAGCGGACGGGGGAGGGGACTGTTTTTT CASGRGRGLFF . TRBJ1-4 11 . TRBV2
TGTGCCAGCAGTGGAAGGGTATCCTACGAGCAGTACTTC CASSGRVSYEQYF . TRBJ2-7 13 . TRBV2
TGTGCCAGCATTTTCCGACAGAGAGATAATTCACCCCTCCACTTT CASIFRQRDNSPLHF . TRBJ1-6 15 . TRBV2
TGTGCCAGCAGCAAACGAGGGAGGGGAGCCGGGACTAGCCGGGAGACCCAGTACTTC CASSKRGRGAGTSRETQYF TRBD2 TRBJ2-5 19 . TRBV7-2
TGTGCCAGCAGTTCCGACGCGGACAATGAGCAGTTCTTC CASSSDADNEQFF . TRBJ2-1 13 . TRBV2
TGTGCCTGGAGTGAACAGGGCCAGGGCTGGGGCACAGATACGCAGTATTTT CAWSEQGQGWGTDTQYF . TRBJ2-3 17 . TRBV30
TGTGCCAGCAAGATGACAGGGATAGGAAACACCATATATTTT CASKMTGIGNTIYF TRBD1 TRBJ1-3 14 . TRBV6-6
TGTGCCAGCAGTCCCCTGACTGCAACAGATACGCAGTATTTT CASSPLTATDTQYF . TRBJ2-3 14 . TRBV28
TGTGCCAGCAACCCGCGCCAGGGGCCTGGAAACACCATATATTTT CASNPRQGPGNTIYF . TRBJ1-3 15 once TRBV6-6
TGTGCCAGCAGTGCCCAGGGGCTGGATCAGCCCCAGCATTTT CASSAQGLDQPQHF . TRBJ1-5 14 once TRBV6-1
TGTGCCAGCAGTCCAGAGACTAGCGGGAGCGGGTTCGAGCAGTACTTC CASSPETSGSGFEQYF TRBD2 TRBJ2-7 16 once TRBV28
TGTGCCAGCAGCCGGGGGGGCCGAGGTGAGCAGTTCTTC CASSRGGRGEQFF TRBD2 TRBJ2-1 13 . TRBV11-3
TGCGCCAGCAGATCACAGGGGGTTGCCTACAATGAGCAGTTCTTC CASRSQGVAYNEQFF TRBD1 TRBJ2-1 15 . TRBV5-1
TGTGCCAGCAGCTTGGGTCAGGGAGGAAACACCATATATTTT CASSLGQGGNTIYF . TRBJ1-3 14 . TRBV5-4
TGTGCCAGCAGCTTGGTCCTACAGGTTTTGGGTGGCTACACCTTC CASSLVLQVLGGYTF . TRBJ1-2 15 . TRBV5-5
TGTGCCAGCAGTCCACTTGGGGGGGAGCTGTTTTTT CASSPLGGELFF . TRBJ2-2 12 . TRBV27
TGTGCCAGCAGCGAGGGAGGGGCAGATACGCAGTATTTT CASSEGGADTQYF TRBD2 TRBJ2-3 13 once TRBV4-2
TGCGCCAGCAGCTCGAGTAGCGGGAGCACAGGAGACTTC CASSSSSGSTGDF TRBD2 TRBJ2-4 13 . TRBV5-1
TGTGCCAGCAGTTTTCTTCGTTTTCGGGGAGGTGGAACAGATACGCAGTATTTT CASSFLRFRGGGTDTQYF . TRBJ2-3 18 . TRBV28
TGTGCCAGCAGCCGCAGGGATCAAGAGACCCAGTACTTC CASSRRDQETQYF . TRBJ2-5 13 . TRBV5-8
TGTGCCAGCAGCGGACAGGGAACAGATACGCAGTATTTT CASSGQGTDTQYF TRBD1 TRBJ2-3 13 . TRBV6-6
TGTGCCAGCAGTTTAACCCCGACTAGCGGGAGTATGTACGAGCAGTACTTC CASSLTPTSGSMYEQYF TRBD2 TRBJ2-7 17 . TRBV27
TGTGCCAGCAGCCAGGAGGCGCTAGCGGGAGGCGGTACAGATACGCAGTATTTT CASSQEALAGGGTDTQYF TRBD2 TRBJ2-3 18 . TRBV13
TGTGCCATCAGTGAGTCGACTCGCGGGTCTAACAATGAGCAGTTCTTC CAISESTRGSNNEQFF . TRBJ2-1 16 . TRBV10-3
TGCGCCAGCAGCCAAGGACTAGCCTCAAACATTCAGTACTTC CASSQGLASNIQYF TRBD2 TRBJ2-4 14 . TRBV4-1
TGTGCCAGCAGCTACAGGAGAGAAAAACTGTTTTTT CASSYRREKLFF . TRBJ1-4 12 . TRBV2